This entry lists 13 T cell receptor beta chains sequenced from one sample in a study of response to subunit inactivated influenza vaccine. TCRdb reprocessed the RT-PCR reads with MiXCR, giving one entry per CDR3 protein. The table shows about half a million distinct CDR3 sequences, with roughly 23% occurring only once. The material was CD4+ T cells sorted from PBMCs, obtained about 5 days after vaccination. Receptors were obtained from a man aged 50 or older who received an inactivated influenza vaccine.

This clonotype was seen more than once but under ten times. CDR3 loop: CAISGTSGATYEQYF. The CDR3 bases are TGTGCCATCAGCGGGACTAGCGGGGCGACCTACGAGCAGTACTTC. The J gene is TRBJ2-7, the V gene TRBV10-3; 13 nucleotides line up with TRBD2. The CDR3 is 15 amino acids. V lost 6 bases to trimming and J lost 2 bases; unmatched junction nucleotides: 4. The V gene's germline CDR1 is ENHRY and CDR2 SYGVKD.

This chain links TRBV7-3 with TRBJ2-2, with D possibly matching TRBD2 (6 bases). The CDR3 is 14 residues long. Per germline, CDR1 SGHTA and CDR2 FQGTGA. Trimming shortened V by 3 bases and J by 7 bases, and 12 bases separated the two germline ends. DNA for the CDR3: TGTGCCAGCAGCTTGTCTCACGGGGGCGGGGAGCTGTTTTTT. Encoded protein: CASSLSHGGGELFF.

The CDR3 DNA is TGTGCCAGCAGCTTAAGGCCCCACTTCAGCCGGTCCACCACCGGGGAGCTGTTTTTT. It specifies CASSLRPHFSRSTTGELFF. This sequence joins TRBV11-2 and TRBJ2-2, with unresolved D. The ends were cut back, 2 bases at V and 4 bases at J, with 23 bases in the middle. CDR3 size: 19 residues. CDR1 and CDR2 (germline): SGHAT, FQNNGV.

This chain uses TRBV7-9 with TRBJ2-7; D unresolved. Per germline, CDR1 SEHNR and CDR2 FQNEAQ (reference sequence). The CDR3 contains 13 residues. V was trimmed by 0 bases and J by 6 bases, leaving 9 bases between them. CDR3 coding DNA: TGTGCCAGCAGCTTAGCTCCATTGCCCGAGCAGTACTTC. Amino acids: CASSLAPLPEQYF.

The V call is TRBV5-1, the J call TRBJ2-1; TRBD2 matches at 11 bases. The CDR3 is 16 residues long. V dropped 4 bases and J dropped 5; count of bases not matched to a gene: 8. Germline CDR1 SGHRS, CDR2 YFSETQ. The CDR3 sequence is CASSIQLAGVNNEQFF. CDR3 DNA sequence: TGCGCCAGCAGCATTCAACTAGCGGGGGTGAACAATGAGCAGTTCTTC.

The rearrangement links TRBV7-9 to TRBJ2-5, with 7 bases aligning to TRBD1. Trimming at V came to 5 bases and at J to 3 bases, leaving 12 bases not matched to a gene. Germline CDR1 reads SEHNR; CDR2 reads FQNEAQ (reference sequence). The CDR3 totals 16 residues. The CDR3 nucleotides are TGTGCCAGCAGCCGCCGACAGGGTGGCTTTAAAGAGACCCAGTACTTC. This translates into CASSRRQGGFKETQYF.

A few counts support this clonotype. The chain has TRBV6-2 or TRBV6-3 and TRBJ2-2, with 7 bases that match TRBD1. Germline V CDR1 and CDR2: MNHEY, SVGEGT. Losses at the gene ends were 6 bases for V and 5 bases for J; bases not matched to a gene: 9. The CDR3 is 15 residues long. DNA for the CDR3: TGTGCCAGCAGCCAACAGGGGCGCAGTACCGGGGAGCTGTTTTTT. It encodes CASSQQGRSTGELFF.

This chain's CDR3 is CASSPGTTWVYEQYF. DNA of the CDR3: TGTGCCAGCAGTCCAGGGACCACCTGGGTCTACGAGCAGTACTTC. The chain links TRBV28 to TRBJ2-7; D is tentatively TRBD1 or TRBD2 (5 bases each). The germline V gene has CDR1 MDHEN and CDR2 SYDVKM. The CDR3 contains 15 residues. Between the trimmed V and J ends, which lost 5 bases and 3 bases, there was a span of 17 bases.

The CDR3 reads CASSPDRVNTGELFF. For the CDR3, the DNA is TGTGCCAGCAGCCCTGACAGGGTGAACACCGGGGAGCTGTTTTTT. The chain couples TRBV7-6 to TRBJ2-2; TRBD1 aligns across 7 bases. CDR1 and CDR2 from the germline V gene are SGHVS and FNYEAQ. The CDR3 loop spans 15 amino acids. V lost 5 bases, J lost 1 base, and 4 bases stayed unmatched. The variable domain in full, with the rest retrieved from reference TRBV7-6 and TRBJ2-2, is GAGVSQSPRYKVTKRGQDVALRCDPISGHVSLYWYRQALGQGPEFLTYFNYEAQQDKSGLPNDRFSAERPEGSISTLTIQRTEQRDSAMYRCASSPDRVNTGELFFGEGSRLTVL.

V gene TRBV6-5 combines with J gene TRBJ2-7, with D possibly matching TRBD2 (5 bases). The CDR3 is made up of 15 amino acids. Trimming removed 2 bases at V and 6 bases at J, with 17 bases between. The V gene's germline CDR1 is MNHEY and CDR2 SVGAGI. DNA of the CDR3: TGTGCCAGCAGTTACCGCGAATTGGCTCGGGGCGAGCAGTACTTC. Its translation is CASSYRELARGEQYF.

V usage is TRBV6-6 and J usage is TRBJ2-7; D gene unclear. CDR1 and CDR2 from the germline V gene are MNHNY and SVGAGI (reference sequence). The CDR3 is 12 residues long. Trimming pared 5 bases from V and 3 bases from J, leaving 8 bases between. CDR3 DNA sequence: TGTGCCAGCAGTCCAGCACTCTACGAGCAGTACTTC. Amino acid sequence: CASSPALYEQYF.

Only a few counts were recorded for this clonotype. The V call is TRBV5-5, the J call TRBJ2-7; D might be TRBD2 (6 bases). V was trimmed by 0 bases and J by 1 base, leaving 11 bases between them. The CDR3 contains 15 residues. The germline CDR1 and CDR2 sequences are SGHKS and YYEKEE (reference sequence). The CDR3 DNA sequence: TGTGCCAGCAGCTTGGGGGCGGGGATTTCCTACGAGCAGTACTTC. This sequence encodes CASSLGAGISYEQYF.

This chain uses TRBV28 with TRBJ2-7; 7 bases are shared with TRBD2. Trimming at V came to 2 bases and at J to 1 base, leaving 8 bases not matched to a gene. CDR3 length equals 16 residues. Germline CDR1 reads MDHEN; CDR2 reads SYDVKM. The CDR3 sequence is CASSLKREYPSYEQYF. The CDR3 nucleotides are TGTGCCAGCAGTTTAAAGCGGGAATATCCTTCCTACGAGCAGTACTTC.